A single TCR beta chain is shown here with its context. Its antigen is unidentified. This may be a read error, as it is one base from a much larger clone. Purified naive CD4+ T cells were depleted of CD25+ Tregs. Study results and caveats: Tumor memory CD4+ T cell TCR gene usage clustered with blood and lymph node memory CD4+ cells and lymph node naive CD4+ cells. Greatest tumor Treg TCR overlap was with tumor naive CD4+ cells.

Full-length variable regions came from constant-region reverse primers plus semi-nested Nested Universal Primer A PCR. TCRdb recomputed calls from the 5' RACE reads with MiXCR, one row per CDR3 protein. Seen here are some 8,700 distinct CDR3 sequences, 27% observed once, and the top ten hold roughly 4.4%. The germline V and J ends were trimmed by 3 bases and 10 bases, with 12 bases remaining between them. The V gene's germline CDR1 is MNHEY and CDR2 SMNVEV (reference sequence). The CDR3 contains 13 residues. Material for sequencing was naive CD4+ T cells sorted from a lymph node. Stated subset: naive CD4+ T cells, CD4+CD45RA+CD25-. The TCR was taken from a female donor with breast cancer. The chain uses TRBV27 and TRBJ2-2, with unresolved D. For the CDR3, the DNA is TGTGCCAGCAGTTTTGGTTGGGCCGCGGAGCTGTTTTTT. The encoded protein is CASSFGWAAELFF.